What follows are 10 T cell receptor beta chains derived from one specimen sequenced in a study of T cell changes during pregnancy in multiple sclerosis. The repertoire was sequenced with immunoSEQ multiplex PCR; TCRdb's copy has only in-frame clones and lacks some. The sample includes 120,000 or so clones, over 85% of them seen just once. This specimen was peripheral blood, taken before pregnancy. Receptor source: a female donor with multiple sclerosis, enrolled in a pregnancy study.

The CDR3 spells CASNAPTWGLTNEKLFF. In nucleotides, the CDR3 is TGTGCCAGCAACGCTCCCACGTGGGGGCTGACTAATGAAAAACTGTTTTTT. V and J are TRBV2 and TRBJ1-4; possibly TRBD1 for D (6 bases). The CDR3 is made up of 17 amino acids. Trimming took 7 bases from V and 2 from J, leaving 20 bases between them. CDR1 SNHLY and CDR2 FYNNEI come from the germline V gene. Combining the CDR3 with reference TRBV2 and TRBJ1-4 gives the whole variable domain EPEVTQTPSHQVTQMGQEVILRCVPISNHLYFYWYRQILGQKVEFLVSFYNNEISEKSEIFDDQFSVERPDGSNFTLKIRSTKLEDSAMYFCASNAPTWGLTNEKLFFGSGTQLSVL.

The chain carries TRBV6-8 and TRBJ2-7; 7 bases are a match to TRBD1. The CDR3 has 14 residues. Germline V lookup: CDR1 MNHGY, CDR2 SAAAGT. V shed 5 bases, J shed 3 bases, and the junction held 7 bases outside the gene matches. This CDR3 reads CASSHPDRCYEQYF. In DNA, the CDR3 is TGTGCCAGCAGTCACCCGGACAGGTGCTACGAGCAGTACTTC.

The rearrangement links TRBV12-2 to TRBJ2-7; the D call of TRBD1 is as the table states it, not checked on the DNA. TRBV12-2 is marked as a pseudogene. This CDR3 comprises 14 residues. The CDR3 sequence is CASRRAAGFYEQYF. The DNA of the CDR3 is TGTGCAAGTCGCCGCGCGGCAGGGTTTTACGAGCAGTACTTC.

The chain joins TRBV7-2 to TRBJ2-7; 7 bases are a match to TRBD1. Unmatched junction bases numbered 3, after V lost 1 base and J lost 3 bases. CDR3 length: 14 residues. Germline V gene sequence: CDR1 SGHTA, CDR2 FQGNSA. The CDR3 here is CASSLGQGGYEQYF. In DNA form, the CDR3 reads TGTGCCAGCAGCTTAGGACAGGGTGGCTACGAGCAGTACTTC.

The chain employs TRBV6-1 and TRBJ1-5; D not certain. This CDR3 has 17 residues. From germline, CDR1 is MNHNS and CDR2 SASEGT. V lost 4 bases and J 4 bases, leaving 20 bases between the germline ends. The DNA for the CDR3 is TGTGCCAGCAGTGGCAGTTTGTGGGCGCGGGGAAATCAGCCCCAGCATTTT. Protein sequence: CASSGSLWARGNQPQHF.

The V gene is TRBV10-3, the J gene TRBJ1-5; no firm D call. Germline assignment: CDR1 ENHRY and CDR2 SYGVKD. Trimming left V 3 bases short and J 6 bases short, with 15 bases between. This CDR3 spans 15 amino acids. CDR3 protein: CAISDSRGSGQPQHF. In nucleotides, the CDR3 is TGTGCCATCAGTGATTCGCGTGGGTCGGGTCAGCCCCAGCATTTT.

CDR3 sequence reads: CASSLTGIAGGTDEQFF. CDR3 DNA: TGCGCCAGCAGCTTAACAGGGATCGCGGGTGGGACCGATGAGCAGTTCTTC. This chain connects TRBV5-1 to TRBJ2-1, with a tentative D call TRBD1 (6 bases). Trimming shortened V by 2 bases and J by 8 bases, and 23 bases separated the two germline ends. CDR3 length: 17 amino acids. Germline CDR1 reads SGHRS; CDR2 reads YFSETQ.

The V gene is TRBV7-2, the J gene TRBJ2-5; 13 nucleotides align to TRBD2. Germline V gene sequence: CDR1 SGHTA, CDR2 FQGNSA. V shed 3 bases and J 5 bases; nucleotides not matched to a gene: 6. CDR3 length: 16 residues. This chain's CDR3 is CASSLTSGRTGETQYF. The DNA for the CDR3 is TGTGCCAGCAGCTTGACTAGCGGGAGGACGGGCGAGACCCAGTACTTC.

The chain is built from TRBV6-1 and TRBJ2-1; 11 positions agree with TRBD2. The length of the CDR3 is 16 residues. After removal of 2 bases from V and 4 bases from J, the junction contained 4 bases not matched to a gene. Germline CDR1 reads MNHNS; CDR2 reads SASEGT. The CDR3 sequence: CASSEQTSGIYNEQFF. In DNA, the CDR3 is TGTGCCAGCAGTGAACAGACTAGCGGGATTTACAATGAGCAGTTCTTC.

The J gene is TRBJ2-2, the V gene TRBV7-2; the match to TRBD2 covers 11 bases. V gave up 4 bases and J gave up 7 bases; unmatched junction bases: 14. Germline V gene sequence: CDR1 SGHTA, CDR2 FQGNSA. The length of the CDR3 is 18 residues. In DNA, the CDR3 is TGTGCCAGCAGCTCGAGTCCGGGACTAGCGGTAGAGGTCGGGGAGCTGTTTTTT. Amino acids: CASSSSPGLAVEVGELFF.